The T cell receptor (beta chain) under discussion was sequenced for a study of T cell repertoires in cytomegalovirus infection. Study at large: Signatures in public TCR beta sequences pointed to both CMV infection and matching HLA type.

From the reads, TCRdb called clonotypes with MiXCR, one entry per CDR3 protein. The data show 200,000 to 300,000 distinct CDR3 sequences, around 13% seen once. The table lists this clonotype with a few counts. Its matching antigen is unknown. Study findings and constraints: Dominating the ex vivo response were HLA-C-restricted CMV-specific TCR beta clonotypes.

Germline assignment: CDR1 MNHEY and CDR2 SVGEGT. The CDR3 length is 17 residues. V shed 6 bases, J shed 0 bases, and the junction held 4 bases outside the gene matches. The source of this sequence is a human donor in good health (CMV status not recorded). Some clones in this sample may be carry-over from other donors' samples. Sequencing input: PBMCs. V and J are TRBV6-2 or TRBV6-3 and TRBJ2-1; 14 bases match TRBD2. The CDR3 DNA is TGTGCCAGCAGGGGACTAGCGGGGGCCGTCTCCTACAATGAGCAGTTCTTC. As protein: CASRGLAGAVSYNEQFF.